This entry describes one TCR beta chain. TCRdb keeps only in-frame clones here, not all; method: immunoSEQ multiplex PCR. The profile shows about 140,000 clones, approximately 80% of them singletons. This sample stems from a study of cytotoxic CD8 clonotypes in ibrutinib-treated CLL. Looking at the study overall: Ten to eleven relapsed/refractory, roughly 16 treatment-naive; fewer than 18 IGHV unmutated.

The material sequenced was PBMCs, taken after 24 months of ibrutinib treatment. This clonotype was sampled from a human donor with chronic lymphocytic leukemia.

The CDR3 spells CASSIMLAGGTEAFF. As DNA, the CDR3 is TGTGCCAGCAGTATTATGCTTGCAGGGGGGACTGAAGCTTTCTTT. The rearrangement joins TRBV28 to TRBJ1-1, with 7 bases aligning to TRBD1. The CDR3 is 15 amino acids. The ends lost 5 bases at V and 5 bases at J; junction bases unmatched: 11. Germline CDR1 is MDHEN and CDR2 is SYDVKM.